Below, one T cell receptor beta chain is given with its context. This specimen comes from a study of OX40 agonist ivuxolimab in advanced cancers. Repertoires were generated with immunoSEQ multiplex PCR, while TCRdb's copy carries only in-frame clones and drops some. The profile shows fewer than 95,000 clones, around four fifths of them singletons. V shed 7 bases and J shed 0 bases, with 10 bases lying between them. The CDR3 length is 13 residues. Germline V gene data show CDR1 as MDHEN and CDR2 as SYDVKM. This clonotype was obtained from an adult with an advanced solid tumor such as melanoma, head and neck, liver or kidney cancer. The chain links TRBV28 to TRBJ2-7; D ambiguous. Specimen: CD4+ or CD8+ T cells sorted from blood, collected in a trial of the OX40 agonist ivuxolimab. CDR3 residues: CASNSPSSYEQYV. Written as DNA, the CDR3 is TGTGCCAGCAATAGTCCCTCCTCCTACGAGCAGTACGTC.